This T cell receptor (beta chain) was identified in a study of CD8 T cells in Susac syndrome. The V end was cut by 5 bases, the J end by 1 base, with 12 bases between. Germline-derived CDR1 and CDR2 are LNHDA and SQIVND (reference sequence). CDR3 length: 15 amino acids. Random hexamers were used to reverse transcribe roughly 0.5 to 1 ug of RNA. TCRdb used MiXCR to reprocess the immunoSEQ multiplex PCR reads, holding one entry per CDR3 protein. Of 150,000 to 200,000 distinct CDR3 sequences in the sample, approximately 93% are singletons; the top ten hold 0.08% to 0.095%. This TCR was sampled from a human donor with multiple sclerosis. The rearrangement uses TRBV19 and TRBJ2-1, with D tentatively TRBD1 or TRBD2 (5 bases each). Sequenced material: CD4+ T cells from PBMCs. The CDR3 DNA is TGTGCCAGTAGTTTGGGGGTCTCATCCTACAATGAGCAGTTCTTC. This gives the protein CASSLGVSSYNEQFF.